This note documents a single T cell receptor beta chain sequence. Antigen: not known. The data originate from a study of circulating CD8 cells and anti-PD-1 response in melanoma. On the study more broadly: Treatment was intravenous nivolumab at 3 mg/kg every 2 weeks. Anti-PD-1 was first-line therapy for about 50% of the 13 patients. Responders had complete or partial responses; non-responders had stable or progressive disease. Regarding the study as a whole: Patients included both untreated and previously treated individuals.

Sorting of live CD3+CD8+TCRalphabeta+ cells by PD-1 and/or TIGIT gave four subsets. The QIAseq Immune Repertoire TCR panel built the libraries from roughly 15 ng of total RNA. From the reads, TCRdb called clonotypes with MiXCR, one entry per CDR3 protein. The sample consists of around 250 distinct CDR3 sequences, around 21% of them appearing once. Germline-derived CDR1 and CDR2 are SGHVS and FQNEAQ. This CDR3 comprises 14 residues. V shed 1 base and J shed 1 base, with 8 bases lying between them. This material consisted of CD8+ T cells from PBMCs, taken at baseline or after one month of anti-PD-1 therapy (not recorded which). The chain couples TRBV7-8 to TRBJ2-7; D is uncertain. The clonotype was recovered from a human donor with melanoma. As DNA, the CDR3 is TGTGCCAGCAGCTTAGAAACAGCATCCTACGAGCAGTACTTC. This codes for CASSLETASYEQYF.